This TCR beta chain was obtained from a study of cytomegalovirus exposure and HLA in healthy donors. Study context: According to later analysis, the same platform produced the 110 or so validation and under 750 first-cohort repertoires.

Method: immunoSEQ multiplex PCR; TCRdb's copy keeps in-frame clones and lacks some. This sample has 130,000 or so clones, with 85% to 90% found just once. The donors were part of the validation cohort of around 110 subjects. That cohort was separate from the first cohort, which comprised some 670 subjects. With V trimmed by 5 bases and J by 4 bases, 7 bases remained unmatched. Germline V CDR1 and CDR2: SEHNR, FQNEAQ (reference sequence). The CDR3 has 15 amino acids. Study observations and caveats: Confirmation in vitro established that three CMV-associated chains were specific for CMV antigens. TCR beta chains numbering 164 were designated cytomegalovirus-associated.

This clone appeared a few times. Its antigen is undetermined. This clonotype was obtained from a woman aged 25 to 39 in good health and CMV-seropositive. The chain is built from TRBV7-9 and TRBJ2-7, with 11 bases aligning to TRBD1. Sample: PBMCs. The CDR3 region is CASSLSGQGAYEQYF. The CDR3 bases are TGTGCCAGCAGCCTCTCAGGACAGGGGGCTTACGAGCAGTACTTC.